This is a list of T cell receptor beta chains from one sample in a study of blood T cell repertoires in COVID-19. Assay used: immunoSEQ multiplex PCR; TCRdb lists only in-frame clones, some missing. The table shows around 200,000 clones, with around 84% occurring only once. The sample taken for sequencing was peripheral blood. Receptors originate from a woman in her seventies with COVID-19, enrolled during active disease. CDR3s include the opening cysteine and the closing phenylalanine or tryptophan. A D gene is named only where the DNA matches it firmly. Where a row states a size, it is once, few, many or the class of an expanded clone; other rows omit it.

abundance,j_gene,v_gene,d_gene,CDR3aa,CDR3nt
-,TRBJ1-1,TRBV7-8,-,CASSFDSNTEAFF,TGTGCCAGCAGCTTTGACTCGAACACTGAAGCTTTCTTT
-,TRBJ2-3,TRBV2,TRBD1,CASIRDRADTQYF,TGTGCCAGCATCCGGGACAGGGCAGATACGCAGTATTTT
-,TRBJ2-3,TRBV2,-,CASSESRVTDTQYF,TGTGCCAGCAGTGAATCCAGGGTGACAGATACGCAGTATTTT
-,TRBJ2-5,TRBV30,-,CALIRDGDQETQYF,TGTGCCTTGATCCGAGACGGAGACCAAGAGACCCAGTACTTC
-,TRBJ1-2,TRBV28,TRBD1,CASSSARGNYGYTF,TGTGCCAGCAGTTCGGCCAGGGGGAACTATGGCTACACCTTC
-,TRBJ2-6,TRBV29-1,-,CSAAGASGANVLTF,TGCAGCGCCGCGGGGGCTTCTGGGGCCAACGTCCTGACTTTC
-,TRBJ2-1,TRBV7-3,TRBD2,CASSLTGGLAGGDEQFF,TGTGCCAGCAGCTTAACGGGAGGACTAGCGGGGGGTGATGAGCAGTTCTTC
-,TRBJ2-3,TRBV4-1,TRBD2,CASSRGTSGVTDTQYF,TGCGCCAGCAGCCGTGGGACTAGCGGGGTTACAGATACGCAGTATTTT
-,TRBJ1-2,TRBV28,TRBD1,CATQDRAYGYTF,TGTGCCACTCAAGACAGGGCTTATGGCTACACCTTC
-,TRBJ2-1,TRBV5-1,TRBD2,CASSRSGGAGNEQFF,TGCGCCAGCAGCCGTAGCGGGGGGGCAGGCAATGAGCAGTTCTTC
few,TRBJ1-2,TRBV15,-,CATSNAGTRNTF,TGTGCCACCAGCAATGCCGGGACTCGGAACACCTTC
-,TRBJ2-7,TRBV30,-,CAWKGAGSSYEQYF,TGTGCCTGGAAAGGGGCAGGATCTTCGTACGAGCAGTACTTC
-,TRBJ1-5,TRBV6-4,-,CASTRRGVRRQPQHF,TGTGCCAGCACCAGACGCGGGGTTAGGAGACAGCCCCAGCATTTT
-,TRBJ2-7,TRBV28,-,CASSIGLASSEQYF,TGTGCCAGCAGTATCGGTCTAGCTTCTAGCGAGCAGTACTTC
once,TRBJ1-1,TRBV5-1,-,CASSLEGTGRGTEAFF,TGCGCCAGCAGCTTGGAGGGGACTGGGAGAGGTACTGAAGCTTTCTTT
-,TRBJ1-4,TRBV7-9,-,CASSPGGAAWGEKLFF,TGTGCCAGCAGCCCGGGGGGGGCGGCCTGGGGTGAAAAACTGTTTTTT
-,TRBJ2-6,TRBV30,-,CAWRSVAGANVLTF,TGTGCCTGGAGATCAGTAGCCGGGGCCAACGTCCTGACTTTC
-,TRBJ2-7,TRBV11-1,TRBD2,CASSLRGLAGDYEQYF,TGTGCCAGCAGCTTAAGGGGACTAGCGGGGGACTACGAGCAGTACTTC
-,TRBJ2-1,TRBV15,TRBD2,CATGLRGGLGYNEQFF,TGTGCCACCGGTTTGCGGGGGGGCCTTGGTTACAATGAGCAGTTCTTC
-,TRBJ1-1,TRBV6-5,TRBD1,CASRRTGAEAFF,TGTGCCAGCAGACGAACAGGGGCTGAAGCTTTCTTT
-,TRBJ1-5,TRBV6-1,-,CASSEYSRSDQPQHF,TGTGCCAGCAGTGAATACAGCAGATCTGATCAGCCCCAGCATTTT
-,TRBJ2-7,TRBV3-1/TRBV3-2,-,CASSQVDSREQYF,TGTGCCAGCAGCCAAGTAGACTCGAGGGAGCAGTACTTC
-,TRBJ1-6,TRBV29-1,-,CSVGSGGNSPLHF,TGCAGCGTTGGAAGCGGAGGCAATTCACCCCTCCACTTT
-,TRBJ2-3,TRBV19,TRBD1,CASSALTGKGTDTQYF,TGTGCCAGTAGTGCCCTGACAGGGAAGGGCACAGATACGCAGTATTTT
-,TRBJ1-3,TRBV2,-,CASSSRVTNTIYF,TGTGCCAGCAGTTCTCGGGTTACAAACACCATATATTTT
-,TRBJ1-2,TRBV7-8,-,CASSLEGGRSRLWGYTF,TGTGCCAGCAGCTTAGAAGGTGGCAGGTCCAGGTTATGGGGCTACACCTTC
once,TRBJ2-1,TRBV7-6,-,CASSLIRSGDEQFF,TGTGCCAGCAGCTTAATTCGGTCGGGAGATGAGCAGTTCTTC
-,TRBJ1-2,TRBV3-1/TRBV3-2,TRBD1,CASSPYRGLRGYTF,TGTGCCAGCAGCCCGTACAGGGGTTTAAGGGGCTACACCTTC
-,TRBJ2-7,TRBV28,TRBD2,CASSYSSGTSYEQYF,TGTGCCAGCAGTTATTCTAGCGGGACCTCCTACGAGCAGTACTTC
-,TRBJ2-3,TRBV28,TRBD1,CASSPGQSFRDTQYF,TGTGCCAGCAGTCCGGGACAGTCCTTTCGGGATACGCAGTATTTT
-,TRBJ1-1,TRBV6-5,-,CASSPERRTGAFF,TGTGCCAGCAGTCCTGAGAGAAGGACTGGAGCTTTCTTT
-,TRBJ2-7,TRBV20-1,TRBD2,CSASDGGRTGEQYF,TGCAGTGCTAGTGACGGCGGGAGAACCGGCGAGCAGTACTTC
-,TRBJ2-7,TRBV7-9,TRBD1,CASSLGTGFYEQYF,TGTGCCAGCAGCCTCGGGACAGGCTTCTACGAGCAGTACTTC
once,TRBJ2-5,TRBV19,TRBD1,CASSLGTGGQETQYF,TGTGCCAGTAGTCTTGGGACAGGGGGCCAAGAGACCCAGTACTTC
once,TRBJ2-4,TRBV27,-,CASSYSTGLNIQYF,TGTGCCAGCAGTTATTCGACAGGATTAAACATTCAGTACTTC
-,TRBJ2-1,TRBV6-2/TRBV6-3,-,CASSYLRNEQFF,TGTGCCAGCAGTTACCTTCGCAATGAGCAGTTCTTC
-,TRBJ1-2,TRBV6-5,TRBD1,CASNTGTGNGYTF,TGTGCCAGCAATACCGGGACAGGGAATGGCTACACCTTC
once,TRBJ2-3,TRBV5-6,-,CASSLRGGHADTQYF,TGTGCCAGCAGCTTAAGGGGGGGGCACGCAGATACGCAGTATTTT
-,TRBJ1-2,TRBV30,TRBD1,CAWSETGGGYTF,TGTGCCTGGAGTGAGACAGGGGGTGGCTACACCTTC
-,TRBJ2-1,TRBV6-5,TRBD1,CASSNTGDSYNEQFF,TGTGCCAGCAGTAATACAGGGGACTCCTACAATGAGCAGTTCTTC